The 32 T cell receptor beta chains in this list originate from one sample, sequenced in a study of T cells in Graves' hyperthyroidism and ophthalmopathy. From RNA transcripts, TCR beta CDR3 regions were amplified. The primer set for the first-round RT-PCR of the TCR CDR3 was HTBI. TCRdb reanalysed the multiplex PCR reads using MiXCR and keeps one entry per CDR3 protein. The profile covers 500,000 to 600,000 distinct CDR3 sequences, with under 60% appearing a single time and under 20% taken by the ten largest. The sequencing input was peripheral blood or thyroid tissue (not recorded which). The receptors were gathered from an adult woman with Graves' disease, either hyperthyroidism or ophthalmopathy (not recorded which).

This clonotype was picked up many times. The CDR3 DNA reads as TGTGCCAGCACTCCCTCCGGGGGGGAGCACCAAGAGACCCAGTACTTC. This codes for CASTPSGGEHQETQYF. The gene calls are TRBV7-9 and TRBJ2-5; 8 nucleotides align to TRBD2. In germline, CDR1 is SEHNR, CDR2 FQNEAQ (reference sequence). The trim removed 7 bases at V and 0 bases at J, leaving 10 bases unmatched. This CDR3 comprises 16 residues. The whole variable domain, remainder taken from reference TRBV7-9 and TRBJ2-5, is DTGVSQNPRHKITKRGQNVTFRCDPISEHNRLYWYRQTLGQGPEFLTYFQNEAQLEKSRLLSDRFSAERPKGSFSTLEIQRTEQGDSAMYLCASTPSGGEHQETQYFGPGTRLLVL.

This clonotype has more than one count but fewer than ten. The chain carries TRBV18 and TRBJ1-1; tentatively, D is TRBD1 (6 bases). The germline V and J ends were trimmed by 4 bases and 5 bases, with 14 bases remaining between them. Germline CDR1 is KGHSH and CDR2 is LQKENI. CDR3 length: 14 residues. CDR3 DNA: TGTGCCAGCTCACTGAACAGGGTGGAGACTGAAGCTTTCTTT. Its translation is CASSLNRVETEAFF.

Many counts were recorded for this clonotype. The CDR3 spells CASSSRTRDNYGYTF. The CDR3 bases are TGCGCCAGCAGCTCGAGGACACGAGATAACTATGGCTACACCTTC. J is TRBJ1-2 and V is TRBV5-1; TRBD1 might be the D (5 bases). The germline V and J ends were trimmed by 3 bases and 1 base, with 13 bases remaining between them. Germline V gene data show CDR1 as SGHRS and CDR2 as YFSETQ. CDR3 length: 15 residues.

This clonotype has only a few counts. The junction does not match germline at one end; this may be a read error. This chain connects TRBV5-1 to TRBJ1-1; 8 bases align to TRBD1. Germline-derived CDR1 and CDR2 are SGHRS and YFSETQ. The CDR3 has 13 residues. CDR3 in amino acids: CAGSSQGGTEAFF. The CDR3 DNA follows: TGCGCCGGCAGTTCACAGGGGGGCACTGAAGCTTTCTTT.

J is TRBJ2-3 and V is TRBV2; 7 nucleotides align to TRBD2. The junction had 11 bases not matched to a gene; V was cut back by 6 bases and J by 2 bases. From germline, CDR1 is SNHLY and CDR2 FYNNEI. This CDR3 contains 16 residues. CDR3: CASSFGSGAPTDTQYF. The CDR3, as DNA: TGTGCCAGCAGCTTTGGAAGCGGGGCCCCCACAGATACGCAGTATTTT.

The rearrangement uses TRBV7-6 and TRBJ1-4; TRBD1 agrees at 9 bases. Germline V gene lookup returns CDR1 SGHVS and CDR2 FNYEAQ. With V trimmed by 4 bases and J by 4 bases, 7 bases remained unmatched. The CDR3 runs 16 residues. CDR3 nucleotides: TGTGCCAGCAGCTCGTCCGGGACAGGGCTTAATGAAAAACTGTTTTTT. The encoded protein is CASSSSGTGLNEKLFF.

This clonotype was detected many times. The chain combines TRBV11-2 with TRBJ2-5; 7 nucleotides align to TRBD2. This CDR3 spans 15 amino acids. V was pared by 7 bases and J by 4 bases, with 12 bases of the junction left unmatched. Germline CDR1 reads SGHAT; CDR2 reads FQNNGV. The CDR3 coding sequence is TGTGCCAGCACCCCCCTAACGGGAGGAGGAGAGACCCAGTACTTC. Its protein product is CASTPLTGGGETQYF.

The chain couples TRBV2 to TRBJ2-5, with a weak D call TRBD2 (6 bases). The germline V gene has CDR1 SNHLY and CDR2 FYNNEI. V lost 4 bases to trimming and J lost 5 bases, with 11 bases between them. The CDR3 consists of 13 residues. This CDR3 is CASSGGVVETQYF. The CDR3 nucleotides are TGTGCCAGCAGTGGGGGGGTTGTGGAGACCCAGTACTTC.

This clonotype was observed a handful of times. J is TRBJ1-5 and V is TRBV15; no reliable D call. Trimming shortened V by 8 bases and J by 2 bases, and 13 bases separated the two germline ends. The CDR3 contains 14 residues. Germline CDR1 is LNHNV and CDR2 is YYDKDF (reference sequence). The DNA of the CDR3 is TGTGCCACCTCAAGAGGCGGGGGCAATCAGCCCCAGCATTTT. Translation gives CATSRGGGNQPQHF.

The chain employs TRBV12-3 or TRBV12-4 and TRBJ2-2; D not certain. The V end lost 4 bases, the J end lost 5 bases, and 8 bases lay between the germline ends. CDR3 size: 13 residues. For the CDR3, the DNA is TGTGCCAGCAGTTCCATCTCAACCGGGGAGCTGTTTTTT. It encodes CASSSISTGELFF.

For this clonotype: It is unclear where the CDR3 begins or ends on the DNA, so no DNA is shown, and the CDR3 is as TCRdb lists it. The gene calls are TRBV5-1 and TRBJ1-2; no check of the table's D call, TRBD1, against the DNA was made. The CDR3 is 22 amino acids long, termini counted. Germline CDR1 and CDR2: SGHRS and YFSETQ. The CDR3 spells CASSFYICSARNARQARDGYTF.

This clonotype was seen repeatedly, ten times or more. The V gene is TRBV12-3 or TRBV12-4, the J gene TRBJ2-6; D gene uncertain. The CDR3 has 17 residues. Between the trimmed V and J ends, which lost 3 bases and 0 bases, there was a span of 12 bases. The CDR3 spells CASSFVVGRSGANVLTF. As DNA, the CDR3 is TGTGCCAGCAGTTTCGTGGTCGGGCGCTCTGGGGCCAACGTCCTGACTTTC.

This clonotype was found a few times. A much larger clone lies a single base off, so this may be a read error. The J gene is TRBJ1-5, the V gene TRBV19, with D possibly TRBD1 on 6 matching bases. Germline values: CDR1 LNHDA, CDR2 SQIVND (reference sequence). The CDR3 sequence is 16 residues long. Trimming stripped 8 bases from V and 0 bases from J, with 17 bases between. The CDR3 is CASRATGHYSNQPQHF. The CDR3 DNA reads TGTGCCAGTCGGGCGACAGGTCATTATAGCAATCAGCCCCAGCATTTT.

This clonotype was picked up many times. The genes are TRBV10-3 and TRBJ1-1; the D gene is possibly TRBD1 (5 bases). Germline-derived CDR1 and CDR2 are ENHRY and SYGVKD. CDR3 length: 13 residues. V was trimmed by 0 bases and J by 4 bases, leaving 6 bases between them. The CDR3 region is CAISESTATEAFF. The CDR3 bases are TGTGCCATCAGTGAGTCGACAGCCACTGAAGCTTTCTTT.

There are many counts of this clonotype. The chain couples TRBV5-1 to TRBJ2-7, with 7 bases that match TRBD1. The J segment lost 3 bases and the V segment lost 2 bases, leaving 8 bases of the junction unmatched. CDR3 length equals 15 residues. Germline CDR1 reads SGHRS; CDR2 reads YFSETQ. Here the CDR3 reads CASSFLLQGDYEQYF. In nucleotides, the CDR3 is TGCGCCAGCAGCTTTTTGCTCCAGGGGGACTACGAGCAGTACTTC. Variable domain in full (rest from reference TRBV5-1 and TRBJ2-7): KAGVTQTPRYLIKTRGQQVTLSCSPISGHRSVSWYQQTPGQGLQFLFEYFSETQRNKGNFPGRFSGRQFSNSRSEMNVSTLELGDSALYLCASSFLLQGDYEQYFGPGTRLTVT.

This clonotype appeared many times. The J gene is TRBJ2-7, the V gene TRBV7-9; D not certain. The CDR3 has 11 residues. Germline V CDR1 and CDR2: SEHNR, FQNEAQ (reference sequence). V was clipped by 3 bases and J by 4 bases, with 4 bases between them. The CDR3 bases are TGTGCCAGCAGCTTGATTTACGAGCAGTACTTC. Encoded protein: CASSLIYEQYF.

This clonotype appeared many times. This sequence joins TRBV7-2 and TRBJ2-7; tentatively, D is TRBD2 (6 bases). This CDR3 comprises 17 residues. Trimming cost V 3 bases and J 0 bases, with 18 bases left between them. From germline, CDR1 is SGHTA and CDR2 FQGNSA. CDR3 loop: CASSLIGGGMSSYEQYF. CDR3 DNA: TGTGCCAGCAGCTTGATCGGAGGCGGGATGTCCTCCTACGAGCAGTACTTC.

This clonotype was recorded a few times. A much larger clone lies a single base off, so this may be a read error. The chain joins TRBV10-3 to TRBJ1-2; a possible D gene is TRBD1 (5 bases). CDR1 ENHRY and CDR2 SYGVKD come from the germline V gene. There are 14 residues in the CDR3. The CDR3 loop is CASSTRGRPAGYTF. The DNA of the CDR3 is TGTGCCAGCAGTACGCGGGGCAGACCCGCCGGCTACACCTTC.

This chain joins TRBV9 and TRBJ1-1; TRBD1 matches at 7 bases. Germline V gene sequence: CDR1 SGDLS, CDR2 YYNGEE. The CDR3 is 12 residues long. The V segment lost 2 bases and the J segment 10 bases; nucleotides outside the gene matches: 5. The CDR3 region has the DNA TGTGCCAGCAGCGTTGACAGGGCCGGAGCTTTCTTT. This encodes CASSVDRAGAFF.

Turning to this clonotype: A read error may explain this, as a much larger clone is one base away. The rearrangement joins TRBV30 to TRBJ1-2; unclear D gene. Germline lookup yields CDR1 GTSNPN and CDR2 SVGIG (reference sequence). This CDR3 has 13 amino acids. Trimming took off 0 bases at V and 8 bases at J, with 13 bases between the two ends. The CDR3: CAWSVPQRQGYTF. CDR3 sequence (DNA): TGTGCCTGGAGTGTACCCCAACGGCAAGGCTACACCTTC.

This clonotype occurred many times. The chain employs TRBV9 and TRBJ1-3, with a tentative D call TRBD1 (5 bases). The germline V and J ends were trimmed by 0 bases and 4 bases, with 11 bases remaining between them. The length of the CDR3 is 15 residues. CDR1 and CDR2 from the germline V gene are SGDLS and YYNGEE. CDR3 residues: CASSVVGTAGNTIYF. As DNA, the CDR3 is TGTGCCAGCAGCGTAGTTGGGACGGCGGGAAACACCATATATTTT.

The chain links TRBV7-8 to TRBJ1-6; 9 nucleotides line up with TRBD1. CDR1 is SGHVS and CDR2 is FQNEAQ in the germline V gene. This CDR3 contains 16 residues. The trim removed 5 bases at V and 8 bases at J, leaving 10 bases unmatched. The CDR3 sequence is CASSTSRDRAHSPLHF. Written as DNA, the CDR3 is TGTGCCAGCAGCACTAGCCGGGACAGGGCTCATTCACCCCTCCACTTT. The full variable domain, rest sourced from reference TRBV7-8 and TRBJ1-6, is GAGVSQSPRYKVAKRGQDVALRCDPISGHVSLFWYQQALGQGPEFLTYFQNEAQLDKSGLPSDRFFAERPEGSVSTLKIQRTQQEDSAVYLCASSTSRDRAHSPLHFGNGTRLTVT.

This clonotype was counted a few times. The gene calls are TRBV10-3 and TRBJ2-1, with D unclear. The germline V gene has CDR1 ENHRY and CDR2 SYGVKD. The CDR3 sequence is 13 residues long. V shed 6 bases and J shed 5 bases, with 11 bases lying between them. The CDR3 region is CAIRGTINNEQFF. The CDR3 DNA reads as TGTGCCATCAGAGGTACTATCAACAATGAGCAGTTCTTC.

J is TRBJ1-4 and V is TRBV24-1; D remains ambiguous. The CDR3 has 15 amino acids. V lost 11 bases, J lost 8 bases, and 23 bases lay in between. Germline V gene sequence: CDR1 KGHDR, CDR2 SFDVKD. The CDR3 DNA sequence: TGTGCCAGCAGCCAAGCGACGAGGGTTGGCGAAAAACTGTTTTTT. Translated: CASSQATRVGEKLFF.

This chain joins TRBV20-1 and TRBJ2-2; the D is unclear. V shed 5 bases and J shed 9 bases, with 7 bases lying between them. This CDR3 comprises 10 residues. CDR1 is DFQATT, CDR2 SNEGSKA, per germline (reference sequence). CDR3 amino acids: CSAAPRELFF. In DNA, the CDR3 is TGCAGTGCTGCCCCCAGGGAGCTGTTTTTT.

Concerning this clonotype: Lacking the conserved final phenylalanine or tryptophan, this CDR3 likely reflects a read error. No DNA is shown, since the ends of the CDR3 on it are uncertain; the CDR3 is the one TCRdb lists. CDR3 amino acids: CASRESFY. The chain combines TRBV2 with TRBJ1-1. Termini included, the CDR3 measures 8 amino acids. CDR1 is SNHLY, CDR2 FYNNEI, per germline.

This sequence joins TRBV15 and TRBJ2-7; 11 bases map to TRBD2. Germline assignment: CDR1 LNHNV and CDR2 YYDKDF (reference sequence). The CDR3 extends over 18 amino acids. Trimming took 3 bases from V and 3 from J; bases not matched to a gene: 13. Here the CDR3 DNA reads TGTGCCACCAGCAGTGCTAGGCTACTAGCGGGAGAGGGCTACGAGCAGTACTTC. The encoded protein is CATSSARLLAGEGYEQYF.

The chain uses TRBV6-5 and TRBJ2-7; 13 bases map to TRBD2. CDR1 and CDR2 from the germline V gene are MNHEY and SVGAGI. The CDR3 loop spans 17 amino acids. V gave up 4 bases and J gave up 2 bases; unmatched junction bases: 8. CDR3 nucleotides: TGTGCCAGCAGTTCCGGGGGGGGACTAGCGGGAACCTACGAGCAGTACTTC. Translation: CASSSGGGLAGTYEQYF.

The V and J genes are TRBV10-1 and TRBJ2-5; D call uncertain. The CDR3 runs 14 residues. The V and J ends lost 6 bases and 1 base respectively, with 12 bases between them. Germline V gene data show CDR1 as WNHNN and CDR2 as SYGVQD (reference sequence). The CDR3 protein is CASRGTVFQETQYF. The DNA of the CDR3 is TGCGCCAGCAGAGGTACAGTGTTCCAAGAGACCCAGTACTTC.

This CDR3 reads CASSWGENYGYTF. CDR3 DNA sequence: TGTGCCAGCAGTTGGGGGGAGAACTATGGCTACACCTTC. The chain recombines TRBV25-1 with TRBJ1-2; a weak D match, TRBD1 (5 bases). The germline V gene has CDR1 MGHDK and CDR2 SYGVNS. V was cut by 5 bases and J by 2 bases, with 9 bases left in between. The length of the CDR3 is 13 residues.

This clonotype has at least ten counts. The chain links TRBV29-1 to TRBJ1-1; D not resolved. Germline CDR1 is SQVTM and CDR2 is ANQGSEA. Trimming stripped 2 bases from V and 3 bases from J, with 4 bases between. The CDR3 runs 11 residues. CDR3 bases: TGCAGCGTTGAACAGGACACTGAAGCTTTCTTT. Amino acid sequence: CSVEQDTEAFF.

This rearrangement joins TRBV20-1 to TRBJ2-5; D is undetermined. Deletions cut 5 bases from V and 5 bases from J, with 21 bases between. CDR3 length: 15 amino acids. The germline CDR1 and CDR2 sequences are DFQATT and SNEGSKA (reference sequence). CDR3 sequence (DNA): TGCAGTGCTCCCCTTACCGGGTCCCGTCGGGAGACCCAGTACTTC. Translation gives CSAPLTGSRRETQYF.